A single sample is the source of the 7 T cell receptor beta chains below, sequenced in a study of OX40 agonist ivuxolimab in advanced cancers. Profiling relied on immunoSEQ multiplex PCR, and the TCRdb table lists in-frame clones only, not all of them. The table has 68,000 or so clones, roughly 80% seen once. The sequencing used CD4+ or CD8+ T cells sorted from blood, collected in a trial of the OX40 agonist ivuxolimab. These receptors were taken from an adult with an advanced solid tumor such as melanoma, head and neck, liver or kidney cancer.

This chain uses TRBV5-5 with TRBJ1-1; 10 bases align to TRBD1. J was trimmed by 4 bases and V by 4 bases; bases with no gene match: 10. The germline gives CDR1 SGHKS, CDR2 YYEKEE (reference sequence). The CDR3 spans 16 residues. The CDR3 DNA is TGTGCCAGCAGCCTAAGTATGGGACAGGGGAGCACTGAAGCTTTCTTT. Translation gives CASSLSMGQGSTEAFF. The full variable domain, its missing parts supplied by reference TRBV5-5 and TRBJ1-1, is DAGVTQSPTHLIKTRGQQVTLRCSPISGHKSVSWYQQVLGQGPQFIFQYYEKEERGRGNFPDRFSARQFPNYSSELNVNALLLGDSALYLCASSLSMGQGSTEAFFGQGTRLTVV.

Here the CDR3 DNA reads TGTGCCAGCAACGGACGGACGGCGGGAGAGACCCAGTACTTC. Translation gives CASNGRTAGETQYF. The chain carries TRBV2 and TRBJ2-5, with a weak D call TRBD2 (5 bases). Germline CDR1 is SNHLY and CDR2 is FYNNEI. V was trimmed by 7 bases and J by 4 bases, leaving 16 bases between them. There are 14 residues in the CDR3.

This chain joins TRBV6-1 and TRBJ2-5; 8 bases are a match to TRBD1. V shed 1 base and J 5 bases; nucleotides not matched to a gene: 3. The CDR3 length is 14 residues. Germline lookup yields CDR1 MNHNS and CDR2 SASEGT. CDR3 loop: CASSEGTGSETQYF. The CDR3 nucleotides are TGTGCCAGCAGTGAAGGGACAGGGTCCGAGACCCAGTACTTC.

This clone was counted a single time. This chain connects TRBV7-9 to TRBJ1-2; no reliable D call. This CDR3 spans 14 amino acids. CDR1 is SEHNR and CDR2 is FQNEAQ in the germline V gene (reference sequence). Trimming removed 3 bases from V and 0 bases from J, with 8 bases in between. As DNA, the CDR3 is TGTGCCAGCAGCTTCAAAGGGTCTAACTATGGCTACACCTTC. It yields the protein CASSFKGSNYGYTF.

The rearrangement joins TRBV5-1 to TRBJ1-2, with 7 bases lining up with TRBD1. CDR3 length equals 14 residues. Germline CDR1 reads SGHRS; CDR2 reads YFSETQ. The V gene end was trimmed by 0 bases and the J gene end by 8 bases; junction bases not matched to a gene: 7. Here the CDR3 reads CASSLAQTGLGYTF. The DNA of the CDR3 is TGCGCCAGCAGCTTGGCCCAGACAGGGTTGGGCTACACCTTC.

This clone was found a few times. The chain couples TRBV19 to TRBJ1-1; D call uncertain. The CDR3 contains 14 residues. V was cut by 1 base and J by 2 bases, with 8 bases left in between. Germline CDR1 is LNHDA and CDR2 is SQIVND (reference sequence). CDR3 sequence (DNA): TGTGCCAGTAGTATAGGCGCACCCAACACTGAAGCTTTCTTT. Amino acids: CASSIGAPNTEAFF.

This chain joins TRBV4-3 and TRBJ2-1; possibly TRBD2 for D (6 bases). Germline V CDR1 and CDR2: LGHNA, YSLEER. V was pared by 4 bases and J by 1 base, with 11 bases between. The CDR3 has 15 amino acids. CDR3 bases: TGCGCCAGCAGCCGGTTAGCGGAGTCCTACAATGAGCAGTTCTTC. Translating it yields CASSRLAESYNEQFF.